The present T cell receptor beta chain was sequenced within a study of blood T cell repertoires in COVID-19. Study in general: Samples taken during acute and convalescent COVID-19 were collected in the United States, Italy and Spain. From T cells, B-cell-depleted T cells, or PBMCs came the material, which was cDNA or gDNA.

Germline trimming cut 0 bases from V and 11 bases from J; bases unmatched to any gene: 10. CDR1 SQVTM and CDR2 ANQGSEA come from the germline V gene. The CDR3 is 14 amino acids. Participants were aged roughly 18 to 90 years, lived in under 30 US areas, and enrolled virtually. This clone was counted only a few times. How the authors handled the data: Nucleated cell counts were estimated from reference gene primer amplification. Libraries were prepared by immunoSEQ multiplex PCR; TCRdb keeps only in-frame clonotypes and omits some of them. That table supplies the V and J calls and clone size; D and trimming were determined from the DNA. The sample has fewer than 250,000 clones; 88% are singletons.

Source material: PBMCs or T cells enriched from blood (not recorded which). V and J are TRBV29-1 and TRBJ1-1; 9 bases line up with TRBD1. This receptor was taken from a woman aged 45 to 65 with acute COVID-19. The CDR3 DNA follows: TGCAGCGTTGAAGATCCCCGACAGGGGGATGCGGCTTTCTTT. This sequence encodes CSVEDPRQGDAAFF.